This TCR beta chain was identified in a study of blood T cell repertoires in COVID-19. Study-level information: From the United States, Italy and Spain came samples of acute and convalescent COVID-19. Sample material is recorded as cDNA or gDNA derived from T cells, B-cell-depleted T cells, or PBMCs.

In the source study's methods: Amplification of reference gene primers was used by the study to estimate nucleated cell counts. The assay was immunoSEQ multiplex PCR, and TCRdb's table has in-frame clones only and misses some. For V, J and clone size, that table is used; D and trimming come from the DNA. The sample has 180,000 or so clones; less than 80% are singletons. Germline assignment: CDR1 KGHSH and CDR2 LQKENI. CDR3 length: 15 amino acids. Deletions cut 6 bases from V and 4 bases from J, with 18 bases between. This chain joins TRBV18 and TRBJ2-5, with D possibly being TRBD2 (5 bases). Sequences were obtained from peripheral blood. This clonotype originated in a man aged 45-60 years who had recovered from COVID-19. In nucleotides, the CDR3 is TGTGCCAGCTCCCTTCCACAAGGGCGGGTAGAGACCCAGTACTTC. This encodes CASSLPQGRVETQYF.